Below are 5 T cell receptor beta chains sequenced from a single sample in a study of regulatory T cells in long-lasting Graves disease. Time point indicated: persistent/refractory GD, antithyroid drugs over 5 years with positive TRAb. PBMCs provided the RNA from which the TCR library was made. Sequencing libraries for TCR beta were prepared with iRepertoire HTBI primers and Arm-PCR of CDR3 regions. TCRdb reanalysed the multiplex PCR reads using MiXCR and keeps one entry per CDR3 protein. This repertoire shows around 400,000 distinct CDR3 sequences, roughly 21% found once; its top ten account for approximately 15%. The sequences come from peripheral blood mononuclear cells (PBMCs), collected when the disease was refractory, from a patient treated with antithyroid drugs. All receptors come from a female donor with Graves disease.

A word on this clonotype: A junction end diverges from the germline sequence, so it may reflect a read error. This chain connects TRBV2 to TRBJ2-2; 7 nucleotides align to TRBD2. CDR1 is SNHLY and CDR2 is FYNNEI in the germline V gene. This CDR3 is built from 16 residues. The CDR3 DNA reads TGTGCCTGCAGTGGTTGGGGGGGAGTCTTGCCCGGGGAGCTGTTTTTT. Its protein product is CACSGWGGVLPGELFF.

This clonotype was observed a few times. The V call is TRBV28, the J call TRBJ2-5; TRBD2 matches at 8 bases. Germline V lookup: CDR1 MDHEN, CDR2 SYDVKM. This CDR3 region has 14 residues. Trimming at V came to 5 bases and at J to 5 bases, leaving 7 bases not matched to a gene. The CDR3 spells CASSTTGTRETQYF. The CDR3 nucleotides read TGTGCCAGCAGTACTACCGGGACTAGGGAGACCCAGTACTTC.

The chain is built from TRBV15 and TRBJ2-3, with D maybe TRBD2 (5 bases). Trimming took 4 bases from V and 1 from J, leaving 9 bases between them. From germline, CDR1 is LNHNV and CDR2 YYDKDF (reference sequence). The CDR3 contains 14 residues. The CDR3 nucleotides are TGTGCCACCAGCATAAGCGGACGCACAGATACGCAGTATTTT. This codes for CATSISGRTDTQYF. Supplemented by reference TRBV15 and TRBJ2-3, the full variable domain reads DAMVIQNPRYQVTQFGKPVTLSCSQTLNHNVMYWYQQKSSQAPKLLFHYYDKDFNNEADTPDNFQSRRPNTSFCFLDIRSPGLGDTAMYLCATSISGRTDTQYFGPGTRLTVL.

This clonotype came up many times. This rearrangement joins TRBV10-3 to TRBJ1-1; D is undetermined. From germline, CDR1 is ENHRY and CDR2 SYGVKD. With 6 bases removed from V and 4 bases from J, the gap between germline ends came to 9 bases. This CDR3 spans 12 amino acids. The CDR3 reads CAISPIGTEAFF. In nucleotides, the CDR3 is TGTGCCATCAGCCCGATTGGCACTGAAGCTTTCTTT.

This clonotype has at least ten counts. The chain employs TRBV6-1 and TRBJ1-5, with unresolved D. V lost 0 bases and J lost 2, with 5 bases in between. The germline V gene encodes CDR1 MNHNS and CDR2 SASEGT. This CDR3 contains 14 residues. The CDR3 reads CASSEAGGNQPQHF. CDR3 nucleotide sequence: TGTGCCAGCAGTGAAGCGGGAGGCAATCAGCCCCAGCATTTT.